Given below is one T cell receptor (beta chain) in context. In the study's own analysis: How many nucleated cells were present was estimated from reference gene primer amplification. Measured with immunoSEQ multiplex PCR; TCRdb has only the in-frame clones, and not every one. V and J calls and clone size are given by that table; D and trimming were obtained from the DNA. The profile shows 250,000 or so clones, approximately 86% of them singletons. The data were taken from a study of blood T cell repertoires in COVID-19. About the study: COVID-19 samples from acute and convalescent phases originated in the United States, Italy and Spain.

This CDR3 contains 16 residues. Deletions cut 0 bases from V and 7 bases from J, with 16 bases between. Germline values: CDR1 SGHKS, CDR2 YYEKEE (reference sequence). The receptor was isolated from a man aged 25 to 45 with active or convalescent COVID-19. V and J are TRBV5-5 and TRBJ2-2; D may be TRBD2 (5 bases). Sample: peripheral blood. CDR3 protein: CASSLVGGRYLGELFF. The CDR3 nucleotides are TGTGCCAGCAGCTTGGTCGGAGGAAGGTACCTCGGGGAGCTGTTTTTT.